Listed below are T cell receptor beta chains from one sample, sequenced in a study of blood T cell repertoires in COVID-19. Here immunoSEQ multiplex PCR was the method, and the copy in TCRdb shows in-frame clones only, minus some. The sample consists of about 130,000 clones, around 86% of them appearing once. The sample consisted of peripheral blood. All receptors derive from a woman aged 80 or older with acute or convalescent COVID-19. Each CDR3 is given with its conserved first and last residue. D genes are given only for firm matches. The listing skips clone size in some rows; elsewhere it reads once, few, many or a size class.

j_gene | v_gene | abundance | d_gene | CDR3nt | CDR3aa
TRBJ2-2 | TRBV6-4 | once | NA | TGTGCCAGCAGTGCTCAGGGAAACTCGAACACCGGGGAGCTGTTTTTT | CASSAQGNSNTGELFF
TRBJ1-1 | TRBV19 | NA | NA | TGTGCCAGTAGTATATCCTTTGGTGGGGGGGCTGAAGCTTTCTTT | CASSISFGGGAEAFF
TRBJ2-4 | TRBV15 | NA | TRBD1 | TGTGCCACCAGCAGAGATCCGAGGGGGCTTTTAAACGGCATTCAGTACTTC | CATSRDPRGLLNGIQYF
TRBJ1-1 | TRBV28 | few | NA | TGTGCCAGCAGTTTACGGGTGGCTGAAGCTTTCTTT | CASSLRVAEAFF
TRBJ1-1 | TRBV5-1 | NA | NA | TGCGCCAGCACGGTGGGACAAGACACTGAAGCTTTCTTT | CASTVGQDTEAFF
TRBJ2-5 | TRBV18 | NA | NA | TGTGCCAGCTCAAGGGCTACAGGCCAAGAGACCCAGTACTTC | CASSRATGQETQYF
TRBJ1-1 | TRBV12-3/TRBV12-4 | NA | NA | TGTGCCAGCAGTTTGCAGATGAACACTGAAGCTTTCTTT | CASSLQMNTEAFF
TRBJ2-2 | TRBV18 | NA | TRBD1 | TGTGCCAGCTCACCGGCCGGGACAGACACCGGGGAGCTGTTTTTT | CASSPAGTDTGELFF
TRBJ1-5 | TRBV18 | NA | NA | TGTGCCAGCTCGTACGGACTAAATCAGCCCCAGCATTTT | CASSYGLNQPQHF
TRBJ2-5 | TRBV20-1 | NA | NA | TGCAGTGCTAGTTTGGGGTCGGGGGAGACCCAGTACTTC | CSASLGSGETQYF
TRBJ2-6 | TRBV9 | NA | NA | TGTGCCAGCAGCGCTGGACAGACTGGGGCCAACGTCCTGACTTTC | CASSAGQTGANVLTF
TRBJ1-2 | TRBV6-1 | NA | NA | TGTGCCAGCAGTGAGTCACCCGGGGATGGCTACACCTTC | CASSESPGDGYTF
TRBJ1-2 | TRBV28 | NA | TRBD1 | TGTGCCAGCAACGGACAGGGTAATGGCTACACCTTC | CASNGQGNGYTF
TRBJ2-7 | TRBV5-1 | NA | NA | TGCGCCAGCAGCTTGGTCCCGACTGATAGCTCCTACGAGCAGTACTTC | CASSLVPTDSSYEQYF
TRBJ1-2 | TRBV6-5 | NA | NA | TGTGCCAGCAGGGAGCCCAGCACGGATGGCTACACCTTC | CASREPSTDGYTF
TRBJ1-1 | TRBV7-3 | NA | NA | TGTGCCAGCAGTTCTAGTCTGGGGGGGAACACTGAAGCTTTCTTT | CASSSSLGGNTEAFF
TRBJ1-2 | TRBV25-1 | NA | NA | TGTGCCAGCACCGAGGATCGGGGCGCGGGGGGCTACACCTTC | CASTEDRGAGGYTF
TRBJ1-5 | TRBV2 | NA | TRBD1 | TGTGCCAGCGCTTGGACAGGGAGCAATCAGCCCCAGCATTTT | CASAWTGSNQPQHF
TRBJ1-3 | TRBV5-1 | NA | NA | TGCGCCAGCAGCCTAGGACAGTTTTACTCTGGAAACACCATATATTTT | CASSLGQFYSGNTIYF
TRBJ2-1 | TRBV3-1/TRBV3-2 | NA | NA | TGTGCCAGCAGCCAAGTCGGAGGCGGGGAGCAGTTCTTC | CASSQVGGGEQFF
TRBJ1-4 | TRBV7-2 | NA | NA | TGTGCCAGCAGCTTAGCGGCTTGGCCAGGGGTGTCTGAAAAACTGTTTTTT | CASSLAAWPGVSEKLFF
TRBJ1-6 | TRBV5-5 | NA | NA | TGTGCCAGCAGCCACGGGGGGGGAACCTATAATTCACCCCTCCACTTT | CASSHGGGTYNSPLHF
TRBJ1-1 | TRBV9 | once | NA | TGTGCCAGCAGCGCCACAGGGTCTGGGTACACTGAAGCTTTCTTT | CASSATGSGYTEAFF
TRBJ1-6 | TRBV10-3 | NA | NA | TGTGCCATCAGTGAGTCGGGAGGGGTGAGTAATTCACCCCTCCACTTT | CAISESGGVSNSPLHF
TRBJ1-6 | TRBV4-2 | NA | NA | TGTGCCAGCAGCCAAGACAGGGCCAGCTCCTATAATTCACCCCTCCACTTT | CASSQDRASSYNSPLHF
TRBJ2-5 | TRBV7-2 | NA | NA | TGTGCCAGCAGCTTAGGTTTTTTGGGGGGAGAGACCCAGTACTTC | CASSLGFLGGETQYF
TRBJ1-3 | TRBV28 | NA | TRBD1 | TGTGCCAGCAGACAACAGGGGAACTCTGGAAACACCATATATTTT | CASRQQGNSGNTIYF
TRBJ1-2 | TRBV19 | NA | TRBD1 | TGTGCCAGTAGTAAAGACAGGGGGATACCCTATGGCTACACCTTC | CASSKDRGIPYGYTF
TRBJ1-2 | TRBV2 | few | NA | TGTGCCAGCAGTGTGGATGGGGGGAGCTATGGCTACACCTTC | CASSVDGGSYGYTF
TRBJ2-5 | TRBV5-1 | NA | TRBD1 | TGCGCCAGCAGCCTGCAGGGGGCCGTAGAGACCCAGTACTTC | CASSLQGAVETQYF
TRBJ1-1 | TRBV11-2 | NA | NA | TGTGCCAGCAGCTTAACTACTGAAGCTTTCTTT | CASSLTTEAFF
TRBJ2-2 | TRBV6-6 | NA | NA | TGTGCCAGCGAACGCGTCGGGGAGCTGTTTTTT | CASERVGELFF
TRBJ2-2 | TRBV7-9 | NA | TRBD1 | TGTGCCAGCAGCTCGGGACAGTCGAACACCGGGGAGCTGTTTTTT | CASSSGQSNTGELFF
TRBJ1-2 | TRBV20-1 | NA | NA | TGCAGTGCTAGTCTCTCGGGAGCCGGGGACTTAGGCTACACCTTC | CSASLSGAGDLGYTF
TRBJ2-2 | TRBV6-4 | NA | NA | TGTGCCAGCAGTGGAGTTCGGGGGACCGGGGAGCTGTTTTTT | CASSGVRGTGELFF
TRBJ1-5 | TRBV3-1/TRBV3-2 | NA | NA | TGTGCCAGCAGCCAAGGAGGAGGGGGGGGCGGTCAGCCCCAGCATTTT | CASSQGGGGGGQPQHF
TRBJ1-2 | TRBV4-2 | NA | NA | TGTGCCAGCAGCCAAGATCCAGGGATCAACTATGGCTACACCTTC | CASSQDPGINYGYTF
TRBJ1-5 | TRBV27 | NA | NA | TGTGCCAGCAGTTTATCGGGCCTGAGCAATCAGCCCCAGCATTTT | CASSLSGLSNQPQHF
TRBJ1-2 | TRBV6-1 | NA | TRBD1 | TGTGCCAGCAGTGAACGAACAGGGGATGGGTATGGCTACACCTTC | CASSERTGDGYGYTF
TRBJ2-5 | TRBV7-3 | few | NA | TGTGCCAGCAGTCCACAGGTGGGCCGGCTAGAGACCCAGTACTTC | CASSPQVGRLETQYF
TRBJ2-1 | TRBV5-1 | NA | TRBD1 | TGCGCCAGCAGCTCCATAACAGGGGTAGACTACAATGAGCAGTTCTTC | CASSSITGVDYNEQFF
TRBJ2-6 | TRBV25-1 | few | NA | TGTGCCAGCAGTGAATTATCCGGGGGCTCTGGGGCCAACGTCCTGACTTTC | CASSELSGGSGANVLTF
TRBJ1-4 | TRBV4-1 | once | NA | TGCGCCAGCAGCCAACTTTTTGCAACTAATGAAAAACTGTTTTTT | CASSQLFATNEKLFF